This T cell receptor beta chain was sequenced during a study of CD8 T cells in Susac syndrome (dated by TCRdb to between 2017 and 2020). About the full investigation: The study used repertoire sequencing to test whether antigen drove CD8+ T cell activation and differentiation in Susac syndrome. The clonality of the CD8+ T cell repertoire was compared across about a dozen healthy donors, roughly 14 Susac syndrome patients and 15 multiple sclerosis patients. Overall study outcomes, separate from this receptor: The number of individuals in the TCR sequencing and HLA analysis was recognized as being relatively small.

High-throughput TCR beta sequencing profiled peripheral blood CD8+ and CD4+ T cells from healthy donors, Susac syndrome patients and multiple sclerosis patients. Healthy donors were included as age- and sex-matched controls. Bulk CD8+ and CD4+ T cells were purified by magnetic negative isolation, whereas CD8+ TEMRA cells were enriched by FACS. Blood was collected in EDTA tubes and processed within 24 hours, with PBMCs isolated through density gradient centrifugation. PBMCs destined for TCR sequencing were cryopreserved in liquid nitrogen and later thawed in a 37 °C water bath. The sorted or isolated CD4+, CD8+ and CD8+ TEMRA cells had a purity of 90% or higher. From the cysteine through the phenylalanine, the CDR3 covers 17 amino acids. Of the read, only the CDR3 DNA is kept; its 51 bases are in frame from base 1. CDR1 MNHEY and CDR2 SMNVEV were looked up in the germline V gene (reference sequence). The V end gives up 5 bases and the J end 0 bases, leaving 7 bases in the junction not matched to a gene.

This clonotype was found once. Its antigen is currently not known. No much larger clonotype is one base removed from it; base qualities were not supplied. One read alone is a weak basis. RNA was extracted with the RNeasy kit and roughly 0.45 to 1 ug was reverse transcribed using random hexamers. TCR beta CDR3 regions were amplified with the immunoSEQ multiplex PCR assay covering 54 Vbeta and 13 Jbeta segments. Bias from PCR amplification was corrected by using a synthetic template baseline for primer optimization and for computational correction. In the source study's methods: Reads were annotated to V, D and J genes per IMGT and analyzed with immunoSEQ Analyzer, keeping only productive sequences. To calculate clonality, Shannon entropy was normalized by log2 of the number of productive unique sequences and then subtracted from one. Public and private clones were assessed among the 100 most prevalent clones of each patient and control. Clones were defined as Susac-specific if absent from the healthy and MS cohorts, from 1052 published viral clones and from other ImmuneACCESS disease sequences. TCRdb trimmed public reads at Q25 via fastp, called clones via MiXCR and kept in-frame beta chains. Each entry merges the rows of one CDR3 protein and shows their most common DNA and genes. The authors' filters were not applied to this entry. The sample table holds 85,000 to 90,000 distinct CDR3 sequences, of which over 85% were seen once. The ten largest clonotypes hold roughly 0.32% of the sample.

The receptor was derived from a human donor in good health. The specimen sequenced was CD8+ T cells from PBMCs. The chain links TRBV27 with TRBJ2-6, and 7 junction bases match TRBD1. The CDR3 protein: CASSDRQGRSGANVLTF. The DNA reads TGTGCCAGCAGTGATCGACAGGGACGCTCTGGGGCCAACGTCCTGACTTTC.